A selection of T cell receptor beta chains follows, all from one sample in a study of cytomegalovirus exposure and HLA in healthy donors. Profiling relied on immunoSEQ multiplex PCR, and the TCRdb table lists in-frame clones only, not all of them. The table lists under 200,000 clones, under 90% of them singletons. Material: PBMCs. Every receptor here comes from a woman aged 18 to 35 in good health and CMV-seropositive. Both conserved end residues are part of each CDR3. The D gene is left open where the match is weak. Expanded clones are given a class, and other clones once, few, many or no size at all.

V gene	clone size	D gene	J gene	CDR3 DNA	CDR3 protein
TRBV11-3	NA	NA	TRBJ1-3	TGTGCCAGCAGCTTACCGAGACAGGCCACCTCTGGAAACACCATATATTTT	CASSLPRQATSGNTIYF
TRBV4-2	few	NA	TRBJ1-5	TGTGCCAGCAGCCAAGATCAGGACAACAATCAGCCCCAGCATTTT	CASSQDQDNNQPQHF
TRBV2	few	NA	TRBJ2-7	TGTGCCAGCAGTGGACAGTCCTACGAGCAGTACTTC	CASSGQSYEQYF
TRBV25-1	NA	TRBD1	TRBJ2-1	TGTGCCAGCAGCCGCAGGCGGGACAGGGGTTACAATGAGCAGTTCTTC	CASSRRRDRGYNEQFF
TRBV30	NA	TRBD2	TRBJ2-2	TGTGCCTGGAGTGTACTAGCGGGAGGGCCCGGGGAGCTGTTTTTT	CAWSVLAGGPGELFF
TRBV7-8	NA	TRBD1	TRBJ1-4	TGTGCCAGCAGCTTAGGGACAGGGGATGAAAAACTGTTTTTT	CASSLGTGDEKLFF
TRBV12-5	once	TRBD1	TRBJ1-3	TGTGCTAGTGGTCCGGACAGGCCAACGGGAAACACCATATATTTT	CASGPDRPTGNTIYF
TRBV20-1	NA	NA	TRBJ1-2	TGCAGTGCTAGAGTCGCCGGTGGCTACACCTTC	CSARVAGGYTF
TRBV29-1	NA	NA	TRBJ1-4	TGCAGCGTTGGTCTTACGAGTTCCTCTGAAAAACTGTTTTTT	CSVGLTSSSEKLFF
TRBV7-9	NA	TRBD2	TRBJ2-7	TGTGCCAGCAGCTTACGGGCGGGAGGTTTCTACGAGCAGTACTTC	CASSLRAGGFYEQYF
TRBV10-3	NA	TRBD1	TRBJ1-2	TGTGCCATCAGGAACCGGGACAGTGATAATGGCTACACCTTC	CAIRNRDSDNGYTF
TRBV5-1	NA	NA	TRBJ2-1	TGCGCCAGCAGCCCCGGGACACCGAATGAGCAGTTCTTC	CASSPGTPNEQFF
TRBV27	NA	TRBD1	TRBJ1-4	TGTGCCACCGGACGTTACAGGGGGCCCTCCGTTGCAACTAATGAAAAACTGTTTTTT	CATGRYRGPSVATNEKLFF
TRBV18	NA	TRBD2	TRBJ2-1	TGTGCCAGCTCAGCCACTAGCGGGAGTGCCAATGAGCAGTTCTTC	CASSATSGSANEQFF
TRBV10-3	NA	TRBD2	TRBJ2-3	TGTGCCATCAGTGGGGCCGGGACTAGCGGGAGGGCCGGATGGGCAGATACGCAGTATTTT	CAISGAGTSGRAGWADTQYF
TRBV18	once	NA	TRBJ2-7	TGTGCCAGCTCACTAATGAAGACGGAGTCCTACGAGCAGTACTTC	CASSLMKTESYEQYF
TRBV2	NA	TRBD1	TRBJ1-1	TGTGCCAGCAGACTTGACAGGGGCACTGAAGCTTTCTTT	CASRLDRGTEAFF
TRBV6-5	NA	NA	TRBJ1-1	TGTGCCAGCAGCTTCCAACAGAACACTGAAGCTTTCTTT	CASSFQQNTEAFF
TRBV11-3	NA	NA	TRBJ2-1	TGTGCCAGCAGCTCGACTACCTACAATGAGCAGTTCTTC	CASSSTTYNEQFF
TRBV28	NA	NA	TRBJ1-1	TGTGCCAGCAGGCTTGGGGGGGTAGCTGAAGCTTTCTTT	CASRLGGVAEAFF
TRBV7-2	few	TRBD1	TRBJ2-7	TGTGCCAGCAGCCCGACAGGGTGGTACGAGCAGTACTTC	CASSPTGWYEQYF
TRBV25-1	NA	NA	TRBJ2-5	TGTGCCAGCAGTGGTCTTCAGGGGGGAGAGACCCAGTACTTC	CASSGLQGGETQYF
TRBV7-2	NA	NA	TRBJ2-5	TGTGCCAGCAGCCGTAAGGGGGCGGGGCCAGAGACCCAGTACTTC	CASSRKGAGPETQYF
TRBV5-1	once	TRBD1	TRBJ2-7	TGCGCCAGCAGCTTGGTAGGGGGCAACTTGTACTTC	CASSLVGGNLYF
TRBV14	NA	NA	TRBJ1-2	TGTGCCAGCAGCCGGGGCGGGGGTTTGTATGGCTACACCTTC	CASSRGGGLYGYTF
TRBV10-3	NA	TRBD1	TRBJ1-4	TGTGCCACCCGGCAGGGGGCCTCTAATGAAAAACTGTTTTTT	CATRQGASNEKLFF
TRBV7-6	NA	NA	TRBJ2-7	TGTGCCAGCAGCCCCATCCCGGGAGCCTACGAGCAGTACTTC	CASSPIPGAYEQYF
TRBV7-2	NA	NA	TRBJ2-1	TGTGCCACCAGTGAGTGGCGGGTTTACAATGAGCAGTTCTTC	CATSEWRVYNEQFF
TRBV27	NA	NA	TRBJ2-4	TGTGCCAGCAGTTTATCCGAGCCTCTAGCCAAAAACATTCAGTACTTC	CASSLSEPLAKNIQYF
TRBV5-1	NA	TRBD1	TRBJ2-7	TGCGCCAGCGGTAGACAGGGCTCCTACGAGCAGTACTTC	CASGRQGSYEQYF
TRBV5-6	NA	NA	TRBJ1-5	TGTGCCAGCAGCCGGCTCGGGCAGCCCCAGCATTTT	CASSRLGQPQHF
TRBV2	NA	TRBD2	TRBJ2-7	TGTGCCAGCAGGGGGCTAAGCGGGAGTTACGAGCAGTACTTC	CASRGLSGSYEQYF
TRBV6-5	NA	TRBD2	TRBJ2-1	TGTGCCACAGCGGGACCCCCGGGATACAATGAGCAGTTCTTC	CATAGPPGYNEQFF
TRBV7-7	NA	NA	TRBJ2-3	TGTGCTAGCAGCTTAGGGGACACTAGCACAGATACGCAGTATTTT	CASSLGDTSTDTQYF
TRBV7-6	NA	TRBD1	TRBJ2-2	TGTGCCAGCAGCTTACCCCCCGATATGGGACAGTACACCGGGGAGCTGTTTTTT	CASSLPPDMGQYTGELFF
TRBV28	NA	NA	TRBJ1-1	TGTGCCAGCAGTCTCCCCCGGGGGGCTGGCACTGAAGCTTTCTTT	CASSLPRGAGTEAFF
TRBV10-3	NA	TRBD1	TRBJ1-2	TGTGCCATCAGAACAGGACAGGGGGATGGCTACACCTTC	CAIRTGQGDGYTF
TRBV10-3	NA	NA	TRBJ1-1	TGTGCCATCACCCAACAGCAGAACACTGAAGCTTTCTTT	CAITQQQNTEAFF
TRBV6-6	NA	TRBD2	TRBJ2-1	TGTGCCAGTCGGGAGGGAAGCAATGAGCAGTTCTTC	CASREGSNEQFF
TRBV5-1	NA	NA	TRBJ2-1	TGCGCCAGCAGCTCAATCGGACTATCCTACAATGAGCAGTTCTTC	CASSSIGLSYNEQFF
TRBV4-1	NA	NA	TRBJ1-2	TGCGCCAGCAGCCACGGGTTTGGCTCGGAGGGCTACACCTTC	CASSHGFGSEGYTF
TRBV7-2	NA	NA	TRBJ2-5	TGTGCCAGCAGCTTAGACACAGGGTTACAGACCCAGTACTTC	CASSLDTGLQTQYF
TRBV7-2	NA	NA	TRBJ1-2	TGTGCCAGCAGCCGCACCGGGGAAGGCTACACCTTC	CASSRTGEGYTF
TRBV2	NA	NA	TRBJ2-3	TGTGCCAGCAGTGAGTTCATTAGCACAGATACGCAGTATTTT	CASSEFISTDTQYF
TRBV27	NA	TRBD1	TRBJ2-1	TGTGCCCGGAGAGACAGGGGGTCTCCCTATGAGCAGTTCTTC	CARRDRGSPYEQFF
TRBV7-2	NA	NA	TRBJ2-1	TGTGCCAGCAGCTTAGTTGGGGGCCAGGGGCCCCTTTTCTTC	CASSLVGGQGPLFF
TRBV5-1	NA	TRBD2	TRBJ2-1	TGCGCCAGCAGTTCCGGGACTAGTTTGACGGATGAGCAGTTCTTC	CASSSGTSLTDEQFF
TRBV7-9	NA	TRBD2	TRBJ2-2	TGTGCCAGCAGCTTAAGTATAGCGGGCGGGGAGCTGTTTTTT	CASSLSIAGGELFF
TRBV5-1	NA	NA	TRBJ2-7	TGCGCCAGCAGCTTGACAGGGAGCTCCTACGAGCAGTACTTC	CASSLTGSSYEQYF
TRBV7-9	once	TRBD1	TRBJ2-6	TGTGCCATCATGACAGGGGGCACTGGGGCCAACGTCCTGACTTTC	CAIMTGGTGANVLTF
TRBV15	NA	TRBD2	TRBJ2-2	TGTGCCACCAGCAGAGCAGGGACTAGCGGGAAAACCGGGGAGCTGTTTTTT	CATSRAGTSGKTGELFF
TRBV2	once	TRBD1	TRBJ1-2	TGTGCCAGCAGCGAGGACAGGGCAAACTATGGCTACACCTTC	CASSEDRANYGYTF
TRBV6-1	NA	TRBD1	TRBJ1-5	TGTGCCACGCGACCAGGGGGCCGGAATCAGCCCCAGCATTTT	CATRPGGRNQPQHF